A selection of T cell receptor beta chains follows, all from one sample in a study of cytomegalovirus exposure and HLA in healthy donors. Repertoires were generated with immunoSEQ multiplex PCR, while TCRdb's copy carries only in-frame clones and drops some. The table records about 150,000 clones, 75% to 80% of them present only once. The material sequenced was PBMCs. Every receptor here comes from a male donor in good health and CMV-seronegative. The CDR3 runs from the conserved cysteine through the conserved F or W. D genes are given only for firm matches.

V gene	J gene	D gene	CDR3 protein	CDR3 DNA
TRBV7-2	TRBJ2-7	TRBD2	CASSLEAGGPYEQYF	TGTGCCAGCAGCTTAGAGGCGGGAGGCCCCTACGAGCAGTACTTC
TRBV5-6	TRBJ1-1	-	CASSLRRRETEAFF	TGTGCCAGCAGCTTGAGGCGGCGGGAGACTGAAGCTTTCTTT
TRBV30	TRBJ2-1	-	CAWRGYRDRGLAGPYNEQFF	TGTGCCTGGAGAGGGTACCGGGACAGGGGTCTAGCGGGACCTTACAATGAGCAGTTCTTC
TRBV11-1	TRBJ2-1	-	CASSLIRDWRNNEQFF	TGTGCCAGCAGCTTAATCCGGGACTGGCGAAACAATGAGCAGTTCTTC
TRBV6-1	TRBJ1-6	-	CASNRDGISPLHF	TGTGCCAGCAACCGGGATGGGATATCACCCCTCCACTTT
TRBV11-3	TRBJ2-1	TRBD2	CASSLASGGAGNNEQFF	TGTGCCAGCAGCTTAGCCAGCGGGGGGGCCGGGAACAATGAGCAGTTCTTC
TRBV10-3	TRBJ2-3	TRBD2	CAISEGLAGSSTDTQYF	TGTGCCATCAGTGAGGGACTAGCCGGCTCTAGCACAGATACGCAGTATTTT
TRBV27	TRBJ1-1	-	CASSLSGIGTEAFF	TGTGCCAGCAGTCTCTCAGGGATAGGGACTGAAGCTTTCTTT
TRBV2	TRBJ1-4	-	CASSGTRNEKLFF	TGTGCCAGCAGTGGGACACGGAATGAAAAACTGTTTTTT
TRBV7-3	TRBJ2-1	TRBD2	CASSLLAGVHYNEQFF	TGTGCCAGCAGCTTACTAGCGGGGGTACACTACAATGAGCAGTTCTTC
TRBV6-1	TRBJ2-7	-	CASSDDNYEQYF	TGTGCCAGCAGTGACGACAACTACGAGCAGTACTTC
TRBV7-9	TRBJ1-2	-	CASSRAAGQVDYGYTF	TGTGCCAGCAGCCGCGCGGCAGGGCAGGTTGACTATGGCTACACCTTC
TRBV9	TRBJ1-2	TRBD1	CASSPNQGADGYTF	TGTGCCAGCAGCCCTAATCAGGGGGCGGATGGCTACACCTTC